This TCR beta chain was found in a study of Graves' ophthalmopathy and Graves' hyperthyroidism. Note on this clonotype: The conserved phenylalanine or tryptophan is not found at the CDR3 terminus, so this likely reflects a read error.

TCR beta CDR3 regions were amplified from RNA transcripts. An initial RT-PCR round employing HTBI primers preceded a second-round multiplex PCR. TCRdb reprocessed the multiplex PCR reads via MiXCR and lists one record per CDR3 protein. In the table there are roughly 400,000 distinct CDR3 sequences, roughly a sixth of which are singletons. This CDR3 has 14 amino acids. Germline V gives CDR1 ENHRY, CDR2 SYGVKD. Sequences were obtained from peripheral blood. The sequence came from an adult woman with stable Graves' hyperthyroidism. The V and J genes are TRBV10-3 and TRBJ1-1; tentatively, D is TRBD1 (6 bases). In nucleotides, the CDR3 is TGTGCCATCAGTCAGTCGCGGGGGCAAACTGAAGCTTTCGTT. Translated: CAISQSRGQTEAFV.